The 10 T cell receptor beta chains below were found in one sample sequenced in a study of T cell changes during pregnancy in multiple sclerosis. Measured with immunoSEQ multiplex PCR; TCRdb has only the in-frame clones, and not every one. The data hold roughly 100,000 clones, with roughly 92% observed a single time. The sample consisted of peripheral blood, taken after pregnancy. Every receptor here comes from a female donor with multiple sclerosis, enrolled in a pregnancy study.

J is TRBJ2-7 and V is TRBV2; 10 nucleotides agree with TRBD1. Germline-derived CDR1 and CDR2 are SNHLY and FYNNEI. The junction had 9 bases not matched to a gene; V was cut back by 5 bases and J by 2 bases. The length of the CDR3 is 16 residues. The CDR3 nucleotides read TGTGCCAGCAGTCCCGACGGGACAGGGGCCCCCTACGAGCAGTACTTC. This sequence encodes CASSPDGTGAPYEQYF.

This clone was detected a few times. The rearrangement uses TRBV28 and TRBJ1-4, with 11 bases identical to TRBD1. The V gene's germline CDR1 is MDHEN and CDR2 SYDVKM. The ends lost 9 bases at V and 1 base at J; junction bases unmatched: 7. The CDR3 runs to 16 residues. The CDR3 DNA is TGTGCCAGGGACAGGGGGCAAAGAGGAACTAATGAAAAACTGTTTTTT. Translating gives CARDRGQRGTNEKLFF.

CDR3 bases: TGTGCCAGCAGTGAAGCCTCGACAGATACGCAGTATTTT. Its translation: CASSEASTDTQYF. The chain has TRBV6-1 and TRBJ2-3; unclear D gene. The germline V gene has CDR1 MNHNS and CDR2 SASEGT. The V end was cut by 0 bases, the J end by 3 bases, with 4 bases between. The CDR3 contains 13 residues.

The V gene is TRBV19, the J gene TRBJ1-1, with D perhaps TRBD1 (6 bases). The germline CDR1 and CDR2 sequences are LNHDA and SQIVND (reference sequence). Trimming shortened V by 4 bases and J by 5 bases, and 14 bases separated the two germline ends. The CDR3 is 14 residues long. The CDR3 spells CASSTTGYRTEAFF. Written as DNA, the CDR3 is TGTGCCAGTAGTACAACAGGGTATAGGACTGAAGCTTTCTTT.

This chain connects TRBV5-1 to TRBJ1-1; D remains unclear. CDR1 is SGHRS and CDR2 is YFSETQ in the germline V gene. This CDR3 spans 13 amino acids. Trimming stripped 0 bases from V and 5 bases from J, with 8 bases between. The CDR3: CASSLGSVTEAFF. The DNA of the CDR3 is TGCGCCAGCAGCTTGGGTTCGGTGACTGAAGCTTTCTTT.

The chain carries TRBV5-4 and TRBJ2-5; 12 bases are a match to TRBD2. The CDR3 runs to 17 residues. Per the germline V gene, CDR1 is SGHNT and CDR2 is YYREEE (reference sequence). V was pared by 4 bases and J by 3 bases, with 10 bases of the junction left unmatched. In DNA, the CDR3 is TGTGCCAGCAGCCTTCTCACGGGACTAGCGGGCGAAGAGACCCAGTACTTC. This sequence encodes CASSLLTGLAGEETQYF.

The V and J genes are TRBV18 and TRBJ1-1; D is unresolved. The CDR3 extends over 12 amino acids. The germline V gene has CDR1 KGHSH and CDR2 LQKENI. V was trimmed by 2 bases and J by 5 bases, leaving 6 bases between them. This CDR3 is CASSPAATEAFF. DNA of the CDR3: TGTGCCAGCTCACCAGCGGCTACTGAAGCTTTCTTT.

This chain joins TRBV7-9 and TRBJ2-3; 9 bases map to TRBD2. The CDR3 has 17 residues. Per the germline V gene, CDR1 is SEHNR and CDR2 is FQNEAQ (reference sequence). With V trimmed by 1 base and J by 4 bases, 9 bases remained unmatched. The CDR3 DNA reads as TGTGCCAGCAGCTTAGGGACTAGCGCCCCCGGGGCAGATACGCAGTATTTT. Translated, it gives CASSLGTSAPGADTQYF.

About this clone: Other nucleotide sequences from this sample produce the same CDR3. The chain uses TRBV6-1 and TRBJ2-7; 13 bases align to TRBD2. CDR3 length equals 15 residues. Germline trimming cut 1 base from V and 3 bases from J; bases unmatched to any gene: 0. CDR1 and CDR2 from the germline V gene are MNHNS and SASEGT. CDR3 sequence reads: CASSEGTSGSYEQYF. In nucleotides, the CDR3 is TGTGCCAGCAGTGAAGGGACTAGCGGGAGCTACGAGCAGTACTTC.

The chain has TRBV19 and TRBJ1-3, with D hard to call. The CDR3 spans 15 residues. The germline V gene has CDR1 LNHDA and CDR2 SQIVND (reference sequence). Trimming took 2 bases from V and 2 from J, leaving 10 bases between them. Written as DNA, the CDR3 is TGTGCCAGTAGTATATCCGGCGGGGCTGGAAACACCATATATTTT. It encodes CASSISGGAGNTIYF. The entire variable domain, with the rest obtained from reference TRBV19 and TRBJ1-3, is as follows: DGGITQSPKYLFRKEGQNVTLSCEQNLNHDAMYWYRQDPGQGLRLIYYSQIVNDFQKGDIAEGYSVSREKKESFPLTVTSAQKNPTAFYLCASSISGGAGNTIYFGEGSWLTVV.